The clone carrying this TCR beta chain was detected ten times or more. Antigen unknown. Using quantitative 5'-RACE with molecular barcodes, the authors made TCR beta libraries. Via MiXCR, TCRdb re-called the 5' RACE reads, giving one row per CDR3 protein. The table has 220,000 or so distinct CDR3 sequences, about 10% seen once; the top ten hold roughly a fifth. The germline V gene encodes CDR1 DFQATT and CDR2 SNEGSKA (reference sequence). The CDR3 loop spans 14 amino acids. Trimming took 5 bases from V and 5 from J; bases not matched to a gene: 9. This record comes from a study of CD8 T cells in ankylosing spondylitis. Study-wide results and caveats: Relatively scarce in peripheral blood, disease-linked clones were CD8+.

J is TRBJ2-3 and V is TRBV20-1, with 8 nucleotides matching TRBD2. The sequencing sample was made of blood, either unsorted or a sorted T cell fraction (not recorded which). The receptor comes from a male donor with ankylosing spondylitis or in good health (not recorded which). The CDR3 is CSARTGGKEDTQYF. The CDR3 nucleotides read TGCAGTGCTCGCACGGGGGGGAAGGAAGATACGCAGTATTTT.